This TCR beta chain was sequenced during a study of CD8+ T cells in alopecia areata (dated 2018 in TCRdb). As for the study more broadly: The treated patients took part in an open-label pilot trial in which moderate-to-severe alopecia areata was treated with oral tofacitinib at 5 to 10 mg twice daily. Patients received tofacitinib for 6 to 18 months and were then followed off drug for 6 months to check for delayed response and recurrence. Disease severity in treated patients was measured with the SALT score, which quantifies the percentage of affected scalp surface area. High-throughput TCRbeta sequencing was used to examine T cell clonal expansion in alopecia areata in both the C3H/HeJ mouse model and human patients. In humans, TCRbeta sequencing was performed on scalp tissue and on sorted CD4+ and CD8+ peripheral blood T cells from healthy controls and from patients with patchy or totalis/universalis alopecia areata. Biopsies were taken from tofacitinib-treated patients at baseline and at 4 and 24 weeks of treatment, and a later scalp biopsy was taken in several of the tofacitinib-treated patients. Clonality in the scalp was compared among normal scalp (n=4), patchy alopecia areata scalp (n=8), and alopecia totalis/universalis scalp (n=8). RNA was obtained with the PAXgene miRNA kit for fixed scalp, the miRNeasy kit for PBMCs, and the RNeasy kit for mouse skin. TCRbeta CDR3 regions were amplified by immunoSEQ multiplex PCR with 35 Vbeta forward and 13 Jbeta reverse primers. The study at large found these results: Higher clonality and more expanded CD8+ clones were observed in lesional scalp than in normal scalp, particularly in alopecia totalis/universalis, a finding suggestive of antigenic drive. Shared TCR sequences between patients were less evident than in mice, which may be partly attributable to HLA diversity in the patient population. Resident alphabeta T cells in normal human skin are also sequenced, complicating scalp TCR repertoire analysis, unlike mouse skin dominated by gammadelta T cells. During tofacitinib treatment, many expanded lesional clones remained in scalp and blood, and this persistence may partly explain relapse after treatment is stopped. Tofacitinib significantly decreased scalp clonality and the number of expanded CD8+ clones among the top 100 scalp clones. Because the treated cohort was small and had just a single nonresponder, larger studies are needed to establish links between baseline CD8+ expansion and response.

The library was produced with the immunoSEQ multiplex PCR assay. RNA was extracted from all samples and reverse transcribed into cDNA as template for TCR sequencing. SuperScript III was used to make first-strand cDNA, primed with a 2:1 mix of oligo-dT and random hexamers. A synthetic immune receptor repertoire was used to assess amplification bias, and residual bias was removed computationally. On the authors' methods: After raw reads were preprocessed to remove errors, the CDR3 was defined following IMGT conventions as running from the conserved cysteine to phenylalanine. Clonality was calculated as 1 minus Shannon entropy normalized by log2 of the number of productive unique TCRs. CD4 or CD8 identity of scalp clones was inferred by cross-referencing scalp TCRbeta sequences with sorted blood CD4 and CD8 repertoires. Entries here come from immuneACCESS through TCRdb and include only in-frame sequences with V and J called. Some clones fail to appear in such tables; in the studies checked, an unresolved V gene covers under half of the shortfall, and the cause of the remainder is unknown. Clone size and the V and J calls come from that table; the DNA yielded D and trimming. The sample table holds 150,000 to 200,000 clones, of which less than 65% were seen once. The ten biggest clones cover just over 1% of the sample.

CDR3 length: 12 amino acids, cysteine to phenylalanine. Of the read, only the CDR3 DNA is kept; its 36 bases are in frame from base 1. The germline V gene (reference sequence) sets CDR1 to MNHNY and CDR2 to SVGAGI. The V and J ends are trimmed by 5 bases and 4 bases, leaving 8 bases between them. This specimen's time point label, interpreted: 20 to 30 weeks on oral tofacitinib. The sample's treatment or condition label, in plain terms: oral pan-JAK inhibitor, 5-10 mg twice daily. Lesional scalp punch biopsies and peripheral blood were collected from alopecia areata patients. PBMCs were separated by density centrifugation and stained for CD3, CD4 and CD8, after which CD4+ and CD8+ T cells were sorted on a FACSAria. Of note for this clone: No cognate antigen has been identified for it. No much larger clone is present one base from it, and per-base qualities are unavailable.

The starting material was CD4+ T cells sorted from blood, obtained at week 24, from a patient treated with tofacitinib. This receptor was obtained from a human donor with alopecia areata. Here the chain combines TRBV6-6 and TRBJ1-1; no D gene call is confident. The CDR3 amino acid sequence is: CASSNFRTEAFF. The bases read TGTGCCAGCAGTAACTTCCGCACTGAAGCTTTCTTT.